Included here is one T cell receptor (beta chain) sequence, with context. Assay: immunoSEQ multiplex PCR; the TCRdb copy retains only in-frame clones and omits some. The repertoire holds about 82,000 clones, with 85% to 90% as singletons. This entry belongs to a study of OX40 agonist ivuxolimab in advanced cancers. Blood was sampled at baseline, cycle 4 day 1, and cycle 7 day 1. The CDR3 is 15 amino acids. Per germline, CDR1 SGHTA and CDR2 FQGNSA. With 2 bases removed from V and 7 bases from J, the gap between germline ends came to 12 bases. Specimen: CD4+ or CD8+ T cells sorted from blood, collected in a trial of the OX40 agonist ivuxolimab. The clonotype originates from an adult with an advanced solid tumor such as melanoma, head and neck, liver or kidney cancer. The gene calls are TRBV7-2 and TRBJ1-6; D is possibly TRBD1 (6 bases). The chain's CDR3 is CASSLQGPVNSPLHF. In DNA form, the CDR3 reads TGTGCCAGCAGCTTACAGGGGCCTGTCAATTCACCCCTCCACTTT.